This T cell receptor beta chain originates from a study of blood T cell repertoires in COVID-19. Background on the study: Acute-phase and convalescent COVID-19 samples originated in the United States, Italy and Spain. The analysed material was cDNA or gDNA that came from T cells, B-cell-depleted T cells, or PBMCs.

In the source study's methods: Amplification from reference gene primers served as the basis for estimated nucleated cell counts. Method: immunoSEQ multiplex PCR; TCRdb's copy keeps in-frame clones and lacks some. The V and J calls and clone size come from that table; D and trimming were worked out from the DNA. Among roughly 150,000 clones listed, 83% were seen once. Looked up from germline, CDR1 is SGHNT and CDR2 is YYREEE (reference sequence). The CDR3 covers 13 residues. The ends were cut back, 3 bases at V and 4 bases at J, with 9 bases in the middle. This chain connects TRBV5-4 to TRBJ2-3; D is unclear. The sequence was obtained from a woman of 80 years or more with acute or convalescent COVID-19. Specimen: peripheral blood. CDR3 amino acids: CASSSQIPDTQYF. Written as DNA, the CDR3 is TGTGCCAGCAGCTCCCAGATTCCAGATACGCAGTATTTT.